A single sample is the source of the 22 T cell receptor beta chains below, sequenced in a study of radiation and T cells in renal cell carcinoma. The data were produced by immunoSEQ multiplex PCR, yet TCRdb's version contains in-frame clones alone and is incomplete. The sample contains tens of thousands of clones, 78% of which appear only once. Described time point: baseline pretreatment blood. This sample's treatment: 15 Gy SBRT to primary tumor, nephrectomy 4 weeks later. Here the sequenced sample was blood, taken from a patient whose treatment included radiotherapy and nephrectomy. Receptor source: a man aged 55 to 70 with renal cell carcinoma.

J is TRBJ2-7 and V is TRBV25-1; a weak D match, TRBD1 (6 bases). Germline CDR1 MGHDK, CDR2 SYGVNS. The CDR3 consists of 12 residues. V shed 8 bases and J shed 2 bases, with 10 bases lying between them. The CDR3 sequence is CASRGQTYEQYF. CDR3 DNA sequence: TGTGCCAGCCGTGGACAGACCTACGAGCAGTACTTC.

The chain uses TRBV15 and TRBJ2-7, with D maybe TRBD1 (8 bases). Germline assignment: CDR1 LNHNV and CDR2 YYDKDF (reference sequence). V lost 2 bases to trimming and J lost 7 bases, with 21 bases between them. CDR3 size: 16 residues. The CDR3 spells CATSRLAQGGLEEQYV. The CDR3 bases are TGTGCCACCAGCAGACTAGCACAGGGGGGGCTAGAAGAGCAGTACGTC.

Many counts were recorded for this clone. The chain carries TRBV7-2 and TRBJ1-2; D uncertain. V was clipped by 0 bases and J by 4 bases, with 9 bases between them. The CDR3 extends over 14 amino acids. Germline CDR1 SGHTA, CDR2 FQGNSA. The CDR3 region has the DNA TGTGCCAGCAGCTTAGCGTCGGACTCCTATGGCTACACCTTC. The encoded protein is CASSLASDSYGYTF.

The rearrangement uses TRBV5-4 and TRBJ2-7; D is uncertain. CDR3 length equals 12 residues. Germline CDR1 is SGHNT and CDR2 is YYREEE (reference sequence). The CDR3 here is CASSFDGSYQNV. Written as DNA, the CDR3 is TGTGCCAGCAGCTTCGACGGCAGCTATCAGAACGTC.

The V gene is TRBV2, the J gene TRBJ2-6, with D uncertain. CDR1 is SNHLY, CDR2 FYNNEI, per germline. CDR3 length equals 17 residues. The ends were cut back, 7 bases at V and 0 bases at J, with 16 bases in the middle. The CDR3 DNA reads TGTGCCAGCATTGCACAACTATTAGGCTCTGGGGCCAACGTCCTGACTTTC. Its translation is CASIAQLLGSGANVLTF. Based on the CDR3 plus reference TRBV2 and TRBJ2-6, the full variable domain is EPEVTQTPSHQVTQMGQEVILRCVPISNHLYFYWYRQILGQKVEFLVSFYNNEISEKSEIFDDQFSVERPDGSNFTLKIRSTKLEDSAMYFCASIAQLLGSGANVLTFGAGSRLTVL.

The chain couples TRBV7-8 to TRBJ2-7; 8 nucleotides agree with TRBD2. This CDR3 contains 15 residues. CDR1 SGHVS and CDR2 FQNEAQ come from the germline V gene. Trimming at V came to 3 bases and at J to 3 bases, leaving 7 bases not matched to a gene. CDR3 loop: CASSFGLAGLYEQYV. Written as DNA, the CDR3 is TGTGCCAGCAGCTTTGGGCTAGCGGGCCTCTACGAGCAGTACGTC.

CDR3 region: CASRGGHIRVNTEAFF. DNA of the CDR3: TGTGCCAGCAGGGGGGGACATATTAGGGTAAACACTGAAGCTTTCTTT. The rearrangement uses TRBV25-1 and TRBJ1-1; a weak D match, TRBD1 (6 bases). This CDR3 contains 16 residues. Trimming took 6 bases from V and 2 from J, leaving 19 bases between them. Germline V CDR1 and CDR2: MGHDK, SYGVNS.

This sequence joins TRBV19 and TRBJ1-2, with 9 bases matching TRBD1. V gave up 7 bases and J gave up 6 bases; unmatched junction bases: 3. The CDR3 runs 12 residues. Germline CDR1 reads LNHDA; CDR2 reads SQIVND (reference sequence). Here the CDR3 DNA reads TGTGCCAGTAAAGACAGGGGGAATGGCTACACCTTC. Protein: CASKDRGNGYTF.

The chain recombines TRBV30 with TRBJ1-2, with 10 positions matching TRBD1. The CDR3 runs to 12 residues. V trimming: 3 bases; J trimming: 7 bases; junction bases outside the gene matches: 2. The germline V gene has CDR1 GTSNPN and CDR2 SVGIG (reference sequence). The CDR3, as DNA: TGTGCCTGGAGGGGGACAGGGGTTGGCTACACCTTC. Amino acids: CAWRGTGVGYTF.

CDR3 DNA sequence: TGTGCCAGCAGCTCGACTAGTTTGGCCGAGCAGTACGTC. Amino acid sequence: CASSSTSLAEQYV. The chain combines TRBV5-5 with TRBJ2-7; possible D gene TRBD2, 6 bases. The CDR3 has 13 residues. The germline CDR1 and CDR2 sequences are SGHKS and YYEKEE (reference sequence). Trimming stripped 3 bases from V and 6 bases from J, with 13 bases between.

The chain combines TRBV7-6 with TRBJ1-4, with a possible D match to TRBD1 (5 bases). This CDR3 region has 14 residues. The V end was cut by 1 base, the J end by 6 bases, with 9 bases between. Germline loops: CDR1 SGHVS, CDR2 FNYEAQ. CDR3 sequence: CASSLEAGYEKLFF. CDR3 nucleotide sequence: TGTGCCAGCAGCTTAGAAGCAGGGTATGAAAAACTGTTTTTT.

The chain's CDR3 is CATSIRRVFSYEQYF. Here the CDR3 DNA reads TGTGCCACCAGCATTAGACGCGTCTTCTCCTACGAGCAGTACTTC. This chain connects TRBV15 to TRBJ2-7; D remains ambiguous. The CDR3 has 15 residues. The germline gives CDR1 LNHNV, CDR2 YYDKDF (reference sequence). Trimming removed 4 bases from V and 0 bases from J, with 13 bases in between.

The chain links TRBV10-3 to TRBJ1-1; 8 bases fit TRBD1. CDR1 and CDR2 from the germline V gene are ENHRY and SYGVKD. This CDR3 comprises 14 residues. V lost 6 bases, J lost 2 bases, and 5 bases stayed unmatched. CDR3: CAIRTGGFNTEAFF. Written as DNA, the CDR3 is TGTGCCATCAGAACAGGGGGATTTAACACTGAAGCTTTCTTT.

DNA for the CDR3: TGTGCCTACGCGGCAGGGACCACCGGGGAGCTGTTTTTT. It yields the protein CAYAAGTTGELFF. The chain recombines TRBV10-3 with TRBJ2-2; D may correspond to TRBD1 or TRBD2 (5 bases each). The V end lost 11 bases, the J end lost 4 bases, and 14 bases lay between the germline ends. The CDR3 runs 13 residues. Germline V gene sequence: CDR1 ENHRY, CDR2 SYGVKD.

The rearrangement links TRBV7-9 to TRBJ1-1; the match to TRBD1 covers 7 bases. The trim removed 4 bases at V and 8 bases at J, leaving 4 bases unmatched. The CDR3 has 12 residues. Germline loops: CDR1 SEHNR, CDR2 FQNEAQ (reference sequence). The CDR3 protein is CASSYGTAEAFF. CDR3 bases: TGTGCCAGCAGCTACGGGACAGCCGAAGCTTTCTTT.

This clone was recorded once. This chain connects TRBV7-2 to TRBJ2-7; D remains unclear. V shed 1 base and J shed 7 bases, with 14 bases lying between them. CDR1 SGHTA and CDR2 FQGNSA come from the germline V gene. The CDR3 spans 14 residues. The CDR3 DNA reads as TGTGCCAGCAGCTTAGATTGGGCAGGCAGGGAGCAGTACTTC. Residues: CASSLDWAGREQYF.

The table lists this clone with a few counts. The genes are TRBV6-1 and TRBJ1-2; D not certain. Germline V lookup: CDR1 MNHNS, CDR2 SASEGT. Trimming stripped 2 bases from V and 1 base from J, with 8 bases between. The CDR3 extends over 14 amino acids. The CDR3: CASSEPPSNYGYTF. CDR3 sequence (DNA): TGTGCCAGCAGTGAACCCCCGAGTAACTATGGCTACACCTTC.

V is TRBV29-1 and J is TRBJ1-1; D is possibly TRBD1 (5 bases). The CDR3 length is 15 residues. V gave up 4 bases and J gave up 0 bases, with 15 bases separating them. Germline CDR1 is SQVTM and CDR2 is ANQGSEA. The CDR3 coding sequence is TGCAGCGTTGCTCCCCCGGGGGTTCTGAACACTGAAGCTTTCTTT. Translating gives CSVAPPGVLNTEAFF.

This clone has more than one count but fewer than ten. CDR3 residues: CASSPDGRDGGDTQYF. CDR3 coding DNA: TGCGCCAGCAGCCCAGATGGGCGGGATGGTGGGGATACGCAGTATTTT. J is TRBJ2-3 and V is TRBV5-1, with D tentatively TRBD2 (6 bases). In germline, CDR1 is SGHRS, CDR2 YFSETQ. The V and J ends lost 4 bases and 6 bases respectively, with 21 bases between them. CDR3 length: 16 amino acids.

CDR3 sequence reads: CASGLPDGRNTEAFF. The CDR3 coding sequence is TGTGCTAGTGGTTTACCTGACGGAAGGAACACTGAAGCTTTCTTT. The chain links TRBV12-5 to TRBJ1-1; D is unresolved. This CDR3 comprises 15 residues. Germline CDR1 is LGHNT and CDR2 is FRNRAP. Deletions cut 3 bases from V and 1 base from J, with 12 bases between.

The J gene is TRBJ1-4, the V gene TRBV29-1, with a tentative D call TRBD1 (5 bases). V lost 1 base, J lost 6 bases, and 12 bases lay in between. Germline values: CDR1 SQVTM, CDR2 ANQGSEA. The CDR3 is 14 residues long. CDR3 sequence reads: CSVEVAGTDEKLFF. CDR3 in DNA: TGCAGCGTTGAAGTAGCAGGGACTGATGAAAAACTGTTTTTT.

In this sample, this clone turned up many times. The rearrangement links TRBV14 to TRBJ2-5; a possible D gene is TRBD2 (5 bases). Between the trimmed V and J ends, which lost 0 bases and 4 bases, there was a span of 15 bases. The length of the CDR3 is 16 residues. CDR1 and CDR2 (germline): SGHDN, FVKESK. The CDR3 region is CASSQDRGSWRETQYF. The CDR3 nucleotides are TGTGCCAGCAGCCAAGATCGGGGTAGTTGGCGAGAGACCCAGTACTTC.